This T cell receptor beta chain was documented in a study of T cell responses to AZD1222 COVID-19 vaccine. Study-wide context: Second doses at about 4 or about 12 weeks were pooled.

Study observations and caveats: Most donors were white British, females outnumbered males, and clonal diversity was possibly underestimated. Nearly half of spike-specific TCRs reportedly target unmutated variant regions.

Some clones are missing from TCRdb's copy, which holds only in-frame ones; the method was immunoSEQ multiplex PCR. The sample records tens of thousands of clones, around 92% being singletons. In regard to this clone: The antigen remains undetermined.

Material: peripheral blood, obtained on day 0 of AZD1222 vaccination. The TCR was taken from an adult in good health.

CDR3 sequence: CASSLRPDNSPLHF. DNA for the CDR3: TGTGCCAGCAGCTTAAGACCGGATAATTCACCCCTCCACTTT. The chain couples TRBV7-3 to TRBJ1-6; D not certain. Germline V gene lookup returns CDR1 SGHTA and CDR2 FQGTGA. Trimming removed 1 base at V and 5 bases at J, with 6 bases between. This CDR3 is built from 14 residues.